Listed below are T cell receptor beta chains from one sample, sequenced in a study of cytomegalovirus exposure and HLA in healthy donors. The data were produced by immunoSEQ multiplex PCR, yet TCRdb's version contains in-frame clones alone and is incomplete. The sample contains about 130,000 clones, 90% to 97% of which appear only once. The sequencing sample was made of PBMCs. All receptors come from a young man in good health and CMV-seronegative. The CDR3 runs from the conserved cysteine through the conserved F or W. The order of the fields is CDR3 protein, CDR3 DNA, D gene, V gene, J gene, clone size. D genes are given only for firm matches. A row's size may be missing; if present it is once, few, many or a size class.

CASSSLRVEDGYTF	TGTGCCAGCAGCTCCCTTAGGGTGGAGGATGGCTACACCTTC	.	TRBV9	TRBJ1-2	.
CASSAFVTGPSYEQYF	TGTGCCAGCAGTGCCTTCGTAACAGGGCCTTCCTACGAGCAGTACTTC	.	TRBV27	TRBJ2-7	.
CASSGTSVSYEQYF	TGTGCCAGCAGCGGTACTAGCGTCTCCTACGAGCAGTACTTC	TRBD2	TRBV9	TRBJ2-7	.
CASSQGTGHEQFF	TGCGCCAGCAGCCAAGGGACAGGGCATGAGCAGTTCTTC	TRBD1	TRBV4-3	TRBJ2-1	once
CASSEASRPVEGYTF	TGTGCCAGCAGTGAAGCATCCCGCCCGGTGGAGGGCTACACCTTC	.	TRBV6-1	TRBJ1-2	.
CASSSTGQPQHF	TGTGCCAGCAGTTCCACAGGGCAGCCCCAGCATTTT	.	TRBV27	TRBJ1-5	.
CASRLGLAGGDTQYF	TGCGCCAGCAGACTGGGGCTAGCGGGAGGGGATACGCAGTATTTT	TRBD2	TRBV5-1	TRBJ2-3	once
CASSPDSSSYEQYF	TGTGCCAGCAGCCCCGATTCTAGCTCCTACGAGCAGTACTTC	.	TRBV7-2	TRBJ2-7	.
CASSLNQKGTSGNEQFF	TGTGCCAGCAGCTTAAATCAAAAGGGGACTAGCGGTAATGAGCAGTTCTTC	TRBD2	TRBV11-2	TRBJ2-1	.
CASSLELAGFYNEQFF	TGTGCCAGCAGCTTGGAGCTAGCGGGATTCTACAATGAGCAGTTCTTC	TRBD2	TRBV5-6	TRBJ2-1	.
CASSTGNYEQYF	TGTGCCAGCAGCACCGGGAACTACGAGCAGTACTTC	.	TRBV7-8	TRBJ2-7	.
CASSSPLIAGGPYNEQFF	TGTGCCAGCAGCTCCCCCTTAATAGCAGGGGGCCCCTACAATGAGCAGTTCTTC	TRBD1	TRBV11-3	TRBJ2-1	.
CSVEGAGRNEQFF	TGCAGCGTTGAAGGTGCGGGAAGGAATGAGCAGTTCTTC	.	TRBV29-1	TRBJ2-1	.
CAWSVRVGGDGELFF	TGTGCCTGGAGTGTACGGGTGGGAGGGGACGGGGAGCTGTTTTTT	TRBD2	TRBV30	TRBJ2-2	.
CASSFGAYEQYF	TGTGCCAGCAGCTTTGGAGCCTACGAGCAGTACTTC	.	TRBV11-1	TRBJ2-7	.
CASSQEGGLAGEQYF	TGCGCCAGCAGCCAAGAGGGGGGTCTTGCGGGGGAGCAGTACTTC	.	TRBV4-3	TRBJ2-7	.
CASSSPPGQRGSQPQHF	TGTGCCAGCAGTTCCCCTCCCGGACAGCGCGGAAGTCAGCCCCAGCATTTT	.	TRBV28	TRBJ1-5	.
CASSLSPSSSYEQYF	TGTGCCAGCAGCTTGAGTCCGTCAAGCTCCTACGAGCAGTACTTC	.	TRBV11-2	TRBJ2-7	.
CASSRGQGNTEAFF	TGTGCCAGCAGCCGTGGACAGGGAAACACTGAAGCTTTCTTT	TRBD1	TRBV9	TRBJ1-1	.
CASCGQVSYEQYF	TGTGCCAGCTGTGGACAGGTGTCCTACGAGCAGTACTTC	TRBD1	TRBV2	TRBJ2-7	.
CASSQSSGIAYNEQFF	TGTGCCAGCAGCCAAAGTAGCGGGATCGCTTACAATGAGCAGTTCTTC	TRBD2	TRBV7-9	TRBJ2-1	.
CASSAVRVIQPQHF	TGTGCCAGCAGTGCCGTCAGGGTGATCCAGCCCCAGCATTTT	.	TRBV6-5	TRBJ1-5	once
CASRLSGGIQDYGYTF	TGTGCCAGCAGATTGTCAGGGGGCATTCAGGACTATGGCTACACCTTC	TRBD1	TRBV27	TRBJ1-2	.
CASSPWTGASTDTQYF	TGTGCCAGTAGCCCGTGGACAGGGGCTAGCACAGATACGCAGTATTTT	TRBD1	TRBV19	TRBJ2-3	.
CASSGGGRETQYF	TGTGCCAGCAGTGGAGGGGGCCGGGAGACCCAGTACTTC	.	TRBV27	TRBJ2-5	.
CASSTRTGFNTEAFF	TGTGCCAGCAGCACCCGGACAGGGTTTAACACTGAAGCTTTCTTT	TRBD1	TRBV13	TRBJ1-1	.
CASSGAGEETQYF	TGTGCCAGCAGCGGAGCGGGAGAAGAGACCCAGTACTTC	TRBD2	TRBV5-4	TRBJ2-5	once
CASSPANTGAYNEQFF	TGTGCCAGCAGTCCCGCCAACACAGGGGCCTACAATGAGCAGTTCTTC	TRBD1	TRBV28	TRBJ2-1	.
CASSLGVAGAKETQYF	TGTGCCAGCAGCTTAGGGGTAGCGGGAGCGAAAGAGACCCAGTACTTC	TRBD2	TRBV11-2	TRBJ2-5	.
CASSSLYSGVEQFF	TGTGCCAGTAGTTCGTTATATAGCGGGGTTGAGCAGTTCTTC	TRBD2	TRBV19	TRBJ2-1	.
CASSFRGPGNEKLFF	TGTGCCAGCAGTTTCCGAGGGCCCGGGAATGAAAAACTGTTTTTT	.	TRBV28	TRBJ1-4	.
CAISESGQESFF	TGTGCCATCAGTGAGTCGGGACAGGAATCTTTCTTT	TRBD1	TRBV10-3	TRBJ1-1	.
CASSPTGWEQFF	TGTGCCAGCAGCCCGACAGGCTGGGAGCAGTTCTTC	.	TRBV7-9	TRBJ2-1	.
CASNYRTSGYNEQFF	TGTGCCAGCAACTATAGGACTAGCGGCTACAATGAGCAGTTCTTC	TRBD2	TRBV7-9	TRBJ2-1	.
CASSPGQGARHEQFF	TGTGCCAGCAGCCCAGGACAGGGGGCTCGGCATGAGCAGTTCTTC	TRBD1	TRBV7-9	TRBJ2-1	.
CAVGGGSTDTQYF	TGTGCCGTTGGGGGCGGGAGTACAGATACGCAGTATTTT	.	TRBV7-2	TRBJ2-3	.
CASSLGPNTIYF	TGTGCCAGCAGTTTGGGGCCAAACACCATATATTTT	.	TRBV28	TRBJ1-3	.
CASSQDWAGGRVGKNIQYF	TGCGCCAGCAGCCAAGATTGGGCCGGCGGGAGAGTGGGCAAAAACATTCAGTACTTC	TRBD2	TRBV4-3	TRBJ2-4	once
CASSESTAASGNTIYF	TGTGCCAGCAGCGAGAGCACAGCAGCCTCTGGAAACACCATATATTTT	.	TRBV28	TRBJ1-3	.
CASSTRLAGEQYF	TGTGCCAGCAGCACGCGACTAGCCGGCGAGCAGTACTTC	TRBD2	TRBV11-3	TRBJ2-7	.
CASSPGGDRKLRAYF	TGTGCCAGCTCACCAGGGGGGGACAGGAAGTTACGAGCGTACTTC	.	TRBV18	TRBJ2-7	.
CASSQERAGEQFF	TGTGCCAGCAGCCAAGAAAGGGCGGGTGAGCAGTTCTTC	.	TRBV4-2	TRBJ2-1	.
CASSVVGSGAEQYF	TGTGCCAGCAGCGTAGTGGGTTCGGGTGCCGAGCAGTACTTC	.	TRBV9	TRBJ2-7	.
CASSSGQGNTDTQYF	TGTGCCAGCTCATCAGGACAGGGCAACACAGATACGCAGTATTTT	TRBD1	TRBV27	TRBJ2-3	.
CASSLAGRGQPQHF	TGTGCCAGCAGTTTAGCAGGCAGGGGTCAGCCCCAGCATTTT	.	TRBV28	TRBJ1-5	.
CASSLTRLGVLGNEQFF	TGTGCCAGCAGTTTGACCAGACTTGGTGTGTTGGGCAATGAGCAGTTCTTC	.	TRBV28	TRBJ2-1	.
CAGTTGFNQPQHF	TGTGCCGGCACAACGGGGTTCAATCAGCCCCAGCATTTT	.	TRBV28	TRBJ1-5	.
CASSLTMAYGYTF	TGTGCCAGCAGCTTAACAATGGCCTATGGCTACACCTTC	.	TRBV11-3	TRBJ1-2	.
CASSLAPIGLSGNTIYF	TGTGCCAGCAGCTTAGCCCCTATTGGGCTTTCTGGAAACACCATATATTTT	.	TRBV7-6	TRBJ1-3	.
CASRTGSSYNEQFF	TGTGCCAGCAGAACAGGGAGCTCCTACAATGAGCAGTTCTTC	.	TRBV25-1	TRBJ2-1	.
CASSPGTGAGYTF	TGTGCCAGCTCACCTGGGACAGGGGCCGGCTACACCTTC	TRBD1	TRBV18	TRBJ1-2	.
CASTLADLLNYEQYF	TGTGCCAGCACCCTGGCAGATCTCCTCAACTACGAGCAGTACTTC	.	TRBV7-9	TRBJ2-7	.
CASSYSSAPGTGVDEQYF	TGTGCCAGCAGTTACTCGAGCGCCCCGGGGACAGGGGTTGACGAGCAGTACTTC	TRBD1	TRBV6-8	TRBJ2-7	.
CAWRGPGGGLYEQYF	TGTGCCTGGAGGGGACCCGGCGGGGGTCTGTACGAGCAGTACTTC	TRBD2	TRBV30	TRBJ2-7	.
CASGSTVYTYEQYF	TGTGCCAGCGGCTCGACAGTTTACACCTACGAGCAGTACTTC	.	TRBV27	TRBJ2-7	.
CASSQRWSSTDTQYF	TGTGCCAGCAGCCAGAGATGGTCTAGCACAGATACGCAGTATTTT	.	TRBV14	TRBJ2-3	.